This T cell receptor (beta chain) stems from a study of shared clonotypes between healthy human individuals (dated by TCRdb to the early 2020s). With regard to the full study: Two women and three men aged 18 to 49 years were included in the cohort. Per donor, three plates each were used for CD4 naive and CD4 memory, two for CD8 naive, and one for CD8 memory. Blood TCR repertoires of about five healthy adults were deeply sequenced to estimate repertoire size and the extent of clonotype sharing between individuals. To increase sequencing depth and limit assay-specific biases, different laboratories used diverse techniques to prepare libraries and sequence TCR repertoires. Each donor's leukapheresis produced roughly between about 0.9 and 9.5 billion PBMCs. The research as a whole found: Pairwise subsampling led to the expectation that sequencing depth would affect the degree of clonotype sharing among donors. Because the study included a small number of donors, the genetic and exposure-history diversity represented was limited. Naive subsets generally had larger estimated clonotype richness than memory subsets. Even with the large sequencing depth, rarefaction of the sorted-subset datasets indicated that sequencing was incomplete. About 4.5% of naive CD4, 3.5% of naive CD8, around 2.3% of memory CD4, and approximately 0.4% of memory CD8 clonotypes were shared across a few donors. Higher generation probabilities were observed for clonotypes shared by all four sorted-subset donors than for non-shared clonotypes. Sampling was limited to blood, and TCR repertoires in tissue likely differ from TCR repertoires in blood.

V is pared back by 0 bases and J by 6 bases, with 13 bases lying between the germline termini. The CDR3 contains 14 residues, cysteine and phenylalanine counted. The DNA shown is the 42-base CDR3, in frame from base 1. The germline V gene encodes CDR1 SGHDT and CDR2 YYEEEE. Donors were healthy HIV-negative adults with no recently reported acute infections or vaccinations. Every donor was a Caucasian adult residing in Nashville, Tennessee, USA. Magnetic negative selection was used to enrich CD4+ T cells, after which naive cells were positively selected on CD45RA and the negative fraction became the memory subset. Blood was collected by leukapheresis, and PBMCs were isolated by Ficoll-Histopaque density gradient centrifugation and then cryopreserved in liquid nitrogen vapor phase. Analytical flow cytometry was used to check the purity and quantity of every magnetically sorted T cell population. From each sorted fraction, genomic DNA was isolated and quantified by UV absorbance on a Nanodrop 2000c.

Notes on this clone: The clone's antigen remains unknown. Within one base of it there is no much larger clone, and no base qualities were kept.

Using the deep immunoSEQ assay, multiplex PCR amplified TCR CDR3 regions from genomic DNA. For each cell subset, the extracted genomic DNA was distributed evenly across all wells of several immunoSEQ 96-well plates, and each plate served as one replicate. Each replicate PCR for sorted subsets received about 200 ng genomic DNA, equal to roughly 33,000 T cell genomes. Purified libraries were quantified with a Qubit 3.0 fluorometer, sized on a Bioanalyzer 2100, and re-quantified with the KAPA Library Quantification kit. Every immunoSEQ 96-well plate was sequenced on a dedicated single-read 150-cycle Illumina NextSeq 550 flow cell. From the authors' description of their analysis: The immunoSEQ output contained only junctional sequences without quality scores, so filtering could not match that applied to full-length reads. Sequences were annotated with PyIR, a Python wrapper for IgBLAST v1.9, using IMGT germline references to assign V/J genes and CDR3. Any read was removed if the V/J assignment was weak (E-value above 1e-6), the CDR3 was missing, or the read contained stop codons, out-of-frame junctions, or ambiguous translated residues. V3J clonotypes were defined by identical inferred V gene, J gene, and CDR3 amino acid sequence. To compute the percentage overlap between repertoires, the number of shared unique clonotypes was divided by the size of the smaller repertoire. Richness of each repertoire was evaluated using RTK rarefaction, the Chao1 estimator, and Recon v2.1 estimates of unobserved clonotypes. OLGA was used to compute generation probabilities for all TCRbeta clonotypes that the gDNA method yielded from several donors. In TCRdb, the immuneACCESS table is reduced to in-frame sequences with V and J assigned. These tables do not hold every clone; where another copy was compared, an unresolved V gene accounts for under half, and the others remain unexplained. V and J calls plus clone size are reproduced from that table; the DNA served to infer D and trimming. Recorded for this sample are approximately 2.5 million clones; 80% to 95% of them occurred a single time. The ten top clones hold approximately 0.37% of the sample.

The chain employs TRBV5-6 and TRBJ2-7; matching of 5 bases hints at TRBD2 as the D gene. The sample was naive CD4+ T cells from PBMCs. Explained via the paper, the cell subset or site label denotes: CD45RA+ positively selected. The TCR sequence derives from a man aged 18 to 29 in good health. Some clones in this sample may be carry-over from other donors' samples. The nucleotides are TGTGCCAGCAGCTTGGAGTATCCCCGGGGCGAGCAGTACTTC. Translated, this is CASSLEYPRGEQYF. With all but the CDR3 taken from the reference TRBV5-6 and TRBJ2-7 genes, the full variable domain is: DAGVTQSPTHLIKTRGQQVTLRCSPKSGHDTVSWYQQALGQGPQFIFQYYEEEERQRGNFPDRFSGHQFPNYSSELNVNALLLGDSALYLCASSLEYPRGEQYFGPGTRLTVT.